This is a list of T cell receptor beta chains from one sample in a study of identical twins. TCRdb analysed the 5' RACE reads with MiXCR anew, one entry per CDR3 protein. The data contain 540,000 or so distinct CDR3 sequences, about a fifth of them singletons. The same sample was also used in a study of yellow fever vaccine responses in identical twins.

Source material: CD4+ T cells sorted from blood. Receptors were obtained from a woman in her late teens or twenties in good health. Both conserved end residues are part of each CDR3. The D gene is left open where the match is weak. For some rows the clone size is stated as once, few or many, or as a class when expanded; others skip it.

clone_size	v_call	d_call	j_call	cdr3_aa	cdr3_nt
-	TRBV11-2	TRBD2	TRBJ2-1	CASSPPFGTSGTYSSYNEQFF	TGTGCCAGCAGCCCTCCATTCGGGACTAGCGGGACCTATAGCTCCTACAATGAGCAGTTCTTC
-	TRBV2	-	TRBJ2-1	CASSESGAHNEQFF	TGTGCCAGCAGTGAATCAGGGGCGCACAATGAGCAGTTCTTC
-	TRBV6-5	-	TRBJ1-2	CASSSVDRTSNYGYTF	TGTGCCAGCAGTTCCGTCGACAGGACCTCTAACTATGGCTACACCTTC
-	TRBV5-1	TRBD1	TRBJ2-1	CASMVSGGSYNEQFF	TGCGCCAGCATGGTTTCAGGGGGCTCCTACAATGAGCAGTTCTTC
-	TRBV5-5	-	TRBJ1-4	CASSLQRANEKLFF	TGTGCCAGCAGCCTCCAACGGGCTAATGAAAAACTGTTTTTT
few	TRBV24-1	TRBD1	TRBJ2-1	CATSDRTGTGSYNEQFF	TGTGCCACCAGTGATCGTACCGGGACAGGGAGCTACAATGAGCAGTTCTTC
once	TRBV7-9	-	TRBJ1-5	CASSPPGPGSNQPQHF	TGTGCCAGCAGCCCCCCGGGCCCGGGGAGCAATCAGCCCCAGCATTTT
many	TRBV10-3	-	TRBJ2-7	CAISGEVAGEQYF	TGTGCCATCAGTGGGGAGGTAGCAGGCGAGCAGTACTTC
few	TRBV7-8	TRBD2	TRBJ2-3	CASSSTLAGGRGAQYF	TGTGCCAGCAGCTCTACTCTAGCGGGAGGGCGAGGGGCGCAGTATTTT
-	TRBV12-3/TRBV12-4	-	TRBJ1-2	CASSTLGLGGYTF	TGTGCCAGCAGCACTTTGGGACTGGGCGGCTACACCTTC
few	TRBV20-1	-	TRBJ2-1	CSARGGASRSHNEQFF	TGCAGTGCTAGAGGGGGCGCCAGTCGTTCTCACAATGAGCAGTTCTTC
few	TRBV29-1	-	TRBJ2-7	CSVEAGQTYEQYF	TGCAGCGTTGAGGCGGGACAGACCTACGAGCAGTACTTC
few	TRBV6-5	TRBD1	TRBJ2-2	CASSYSVGTGGIGGELFF	TGTGCCAGCAGTTACTCGGTCGGGACAGGGGGAATTGGCGGGGAGCTGTTTTTT
few	TRBV3-1	-	TRBJ2-5	CASSQDWSRGAKETQYF	TGTGCCAGCAGCCAAGATTGGTCCAGGGGAGCTAAAGAGACCCAGTACTTC
-	TRBV13	-	TRBJ1-2	CASSLGQGSGYTF	TGTGCCAGCAGCTTAGGGCAGGGGAGTGGCTACACCTTC
few	TRBV3-1	TRBD1	TRBJ1-2	CASSSGTGLDYTF	TGTGCCAGCAGCTCCGGGACAGGGTTAGACTACACCTTC
few	TRBV7-9	-	TRBJ2-1	CASSLETRWYNEQFF	TGTGCCAGCAGCTTGGAGACTAGGTGGTACAATGAGCAGTTCTTC
-	TRBV19	-	TRBJ2-7	CASSSRDSPYEQYF	TGTGCCAGTAGTTCGCGGGACAGCCCCTACGAGCAGTACTTC
-	TRBV20-1	TRBD2	TRBJ2-5	CSCSLAGVRETQYF	TGCAGTTGTAGCCTAGCGGGAGTGAGAGAGACCCAGTACTTC
few	TRBV6-5	-	TRBJ2-1	CASSYTHQGNEQFF	TGTGCCAGCAGTTACACCCACCAGGGCAATGAGCAGTTCTTC
-	TRBV27	-	TRBJ1-4	CASSWRQGDEKLFF	TGTGCCAGCAGTTGGAGGCAGGGAGATGAAAAACTGTTTTTT
once	TRBV7-2	-	TRBJ2-1	CASSLRQGEQFF	TGTGCCAGCAGCTTAAGGCAAGGAGAGCAGTTCTTC
few	TRBV7-9	-	TRBJ1-4	CASSPGIATNEKLFF	TGTGCCAGCAGCCCAGGAATTGCAACTAATGAAAAACTGTTTTTT
few	TRBV12-3/TRBV12-4	TRBD1	TRBJ2-2	CASRQQGAGGELFF	TGTGCCAGCAGACAACAGGGGGCTGGCGGGGAGCTGTTTTTT
once	TRBV29-1	TRBD1	TRBJ2-7	CSALKRDRFLYEQYF	TGCAGCGCCCTAAAGAGGGACAGGTTTCTCTACGAGCAGTACTTC
few	TRBV20-1	-	TRBJ2-4	CSARVGGSGLAKNIQYF	TGCAGTGCTAGAGTAGGAGGTAGCGGACTAGCCAAAAACATTCAGTACTTC
once	TRBV19	TRBD2	TRBJ2-7	CASSIAGLLHEQYF	TGTGCCAGTAGTATAGCGGGACTACTACACGAGCAGTACTTC
-	TRBV12-3/TRBV12-4	-	TRBJ2-4	CASSPLAGLAKNIQYF	TGTGCCAGCAGTCCGCTGGCTGGGTTAGCCAAAAACATTCAGTACTTC
-	TRBV20-1	-	TRBJ2-2	CSARESLLGTGELFF	TGCAGTGCTAGAGAGAGTTTACTGGGCACCGGGGAGCTGTTTTTT
few	TRBV12-3/TRBV12-4	TRBD2	TRBJ2-2	CASSSGLAAATGELFF	TGTGCCAGCAGTTCCGGACTAGCGGCTGCCACCGGGGAGCTGTTTTTT
few	TRBV11-1	TRBD1	TRBJ1-1	CASSLATGARDLSMNTEAFF	TGTGCCAGCAGCTTAGCTACAGGGGCGAGGGATTTATCCATGAACACTGAAGCTTTCTTT
-	TRBV27	TRBD2	TRBJ2-7	CASRPSGRSSYEQYF	TGTGCCAGCAGGCCCAGCGGGAGAAGCTCGTACGAGCAGTACTTC